Given below is one T cell receptor beta chain in context. The antigen remains undetermined. Donors had nominal health at sampling but likely had unrecorded immune exposures. This sample was included in a study of cytomegalovirus exposure and HLA in healthy donors. The PCR ran on 60 Vbeta and 13 Jbeta primers. This table comes from immunoSEQ multiplex PCR, and its TCRdb copy is limited to in-frame clones, with some not included. The sample has roughly 120,000 clones; 15% are singletons. The CDR3 runs to 15 residues. Per germline, CDR1 SGHRS and CDR2 YFSETQ. V dropped 4 bases and J dropped 4; count of bases not matched to a gene: 10. General study results and limits: Near-uniform donor sequencing depth was presumed by presence/absence analyses.

The TCR sequence derives from a woman aged 18-35 years in good health and CMV-seronegative. The chain joins TRBV5-1 to TRBJ2-5, with 7 bases identical to TRBD1. The sample was PBMCs. The CDR3 nucleotides are TGCGCCAGCAGCATATCCGGACAGGCTGGAGAGACCCAGTACTTC. The encoded protein is CASSISGQAGETQYF.